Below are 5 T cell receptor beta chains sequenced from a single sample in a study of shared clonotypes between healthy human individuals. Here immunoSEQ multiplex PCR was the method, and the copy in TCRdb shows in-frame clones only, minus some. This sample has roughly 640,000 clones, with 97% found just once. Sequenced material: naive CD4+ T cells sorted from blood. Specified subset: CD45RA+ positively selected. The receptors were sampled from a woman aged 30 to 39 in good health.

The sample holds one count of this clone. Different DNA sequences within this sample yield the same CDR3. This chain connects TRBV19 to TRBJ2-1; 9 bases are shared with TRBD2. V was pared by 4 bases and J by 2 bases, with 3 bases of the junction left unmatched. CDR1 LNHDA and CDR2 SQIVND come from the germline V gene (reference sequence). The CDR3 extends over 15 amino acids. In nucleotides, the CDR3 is TGTGCCAGTAGTACGACTAGCGGAACCTACAATGAGCAGTTCTTC. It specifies CASSTTSGTYNEQFF.

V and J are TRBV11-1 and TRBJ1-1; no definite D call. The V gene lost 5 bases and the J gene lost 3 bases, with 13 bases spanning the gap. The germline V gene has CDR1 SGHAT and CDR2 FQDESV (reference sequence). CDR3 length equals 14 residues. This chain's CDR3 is CASSHGPRYTEAFF. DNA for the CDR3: TGTGCCAGCAGCCACGGGCCCAGATACACTGAAGCTTTCTTT. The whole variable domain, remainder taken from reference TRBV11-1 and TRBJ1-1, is EAEVAQSPRYKITEKSQAVAFWCDPISGHATLYWYRQILGQGPELLVQFQDESVVDDSQLPKDRFSAERLKGVDSTLKIQPAELGDSAMYLCASSHGPRYTEAFFGQGTRLTVV.

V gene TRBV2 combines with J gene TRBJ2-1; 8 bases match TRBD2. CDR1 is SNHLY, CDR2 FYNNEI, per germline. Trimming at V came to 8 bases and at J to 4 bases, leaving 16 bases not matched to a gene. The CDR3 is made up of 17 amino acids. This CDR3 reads CASSQREMVWPYNEQFF. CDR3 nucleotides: TGTGCCAGCTCGCAGCGGGAGATGGTATGGCCTTACAATGAGCAGTTCTTC.

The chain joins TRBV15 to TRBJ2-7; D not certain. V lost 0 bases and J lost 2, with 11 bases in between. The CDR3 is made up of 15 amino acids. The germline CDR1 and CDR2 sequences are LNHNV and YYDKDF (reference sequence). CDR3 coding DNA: TGTGCCACCAGCAGAGATCGAACGGTGGCCTACGAGCAGTACTTC. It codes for CATSRDRTVAYEQYF. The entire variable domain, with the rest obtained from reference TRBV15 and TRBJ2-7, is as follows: DAMVIQNPRYQVTQFGKPVTLSCSQTLNHNVMYWYQQKSSQAPKLLFHYYDKDFNNEADTPDNFQSRRPNTSFCFLDIRSPGLGDTAMYLCATSRDRTVAYEQYFGPGTRLTVT.

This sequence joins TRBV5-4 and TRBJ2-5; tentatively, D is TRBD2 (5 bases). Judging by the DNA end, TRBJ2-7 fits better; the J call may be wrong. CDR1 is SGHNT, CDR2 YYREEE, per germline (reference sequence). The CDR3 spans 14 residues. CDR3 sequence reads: CASSLGGPTYEQYF. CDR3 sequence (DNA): TGTGCCAGCAGCTTGGGCGGGCCTACCTACGAGCAGTACTTC.